Presented here are 32 T cell receptor beta chains from one specimen sequenced in a study of T cell repertoires in cytomegalovirus infection. TCRdb analysed the reads with MiXCR anew, one entry per CDR3 protein. The sample has 480,000 or so distinct CDR3 sequences; roughly 10% are singletons. Material: PBMCs. The receptors were sampled from a human donor in good health (CMV status not recorded). Some clones in this sample may be carry-over from other donors' samples.

The V and J genes are TRBV5-1 and TRBJ2-1; TRBD2 matches at 12 bases. This CDR3 spans 17 amino acids. The junction had 10 bases not matched to a gene; V was cut back by 0 bases and J by 9 bases. The germline CDR1 and CDR2 sequences are SGHRS and YFSETQ. CDR3 region: CASSLVGLAGPTGEQFF. CDR3 nucleotide sequence: TGCGCCAGCAGCTTGGTCGGACTAGCGGGGCCGACGGGTGAGCAGTTCTTC.

This clonotype was observed a handful of times. The CDR3: CASSRRDRAITGELFF. CDR3 sequence (DNA): TGCGCCAGCAGCCGACGGGACAGGGCGATCACCGGGGAGCTGTTTTTT. V and J are TRBV5-1 and TRBJ2-2, with 9 bases fitting TRBD1. The germline gives CDR1 SGHRS, CDR2 YFSETQ. The CDR3 runs to 16 residues. With V trimmed by 4 bases and J by 4 bases, 8 bases remained unmatched.

This clonotype was recorded at least ten times. The chain is built from TRBV12-3 or TRBV12-4 and TRBJ1-2; 7 nucleotides match TRBD1. This CDR3 is 14 amino acids long. V trimming: 0 bases; J trimming: 8 bases; junction bases outside the gene matches: 6. The CDR3 region has the DNA TGTGCCAGCAGTTTAGCGAGGGGGCTGGGAGGCTACACCTTC. It yields the protein CASSLARGLGGYTF.

This clonotype was recorded many times. The J gene is TRBJ2-5, the V gene TRBV29-1; 8 bases are a match to TRBD2. CDR1 SQVTM and CDR2 ANQGSEA come from the germline V gene. The CDR3 is 13 amino acids. The V and J ends lost 1 base and 6 bases, in that order; junction bases with no gene match: 4. DNA of the CDR3: TGCAGCGTTGAAGGGAGCGGGAGAAAGACCCAGTACTTC. This sequence encodes CSVEGSGRKTQYF.

At least ten counts were recorded for this clonotype. This chain connects TRBV28 to TRBJ2-3; TRBD2 agrees at 8 bases. The CDR3 has 12 residues. CDR1 is MDHEN and CDR2 is SYDVKM in the germline V gene. The J segment lost 8 bases and the V segment lost 11 bases, leaving 9 bases of the junction unmatched. This chain's CDR3 is CALSGTGGTQYF. The CDR3 nucleotides are TGTGCCCTTAGCGGGACGGGGGGTACGCAGTATTTT.

The chain is built from TRBV5-1 and TRBJ1-1; D possibly corresponds to TRBD1 (5 bases). CDR1 and CDR2 from the germline V gene are SGHRS and YFSETQ. The CDR3 consists of 14 residues. Between the trimmed V and J ends, which lost 3 bases and 1 base, there was a span of 10 bases. CDR3 bases: TGCGCCAGCAGCTCCTGGGACGGGAACACTGAAGCTTTCTTT. This encodes CASSSWDGNTEAFF.

This clonotype was observed a few times. The V gene is TRBV11-2, the J gene TRBJ2-7; a weak D match, TRBD2 (5 bases). CDR3 size: 14 residues. CDR1 SGHAT and CDR2 FQNNGV come from the germline V gene. V lost 3 bases, J lost 3 bases, and 12 bases lay in between. CDR3 bases: TGTGCCAGCAGCTTCGAGGGCCCTGACTACGAGCAGTACTTC. This gives the protein CASSFEGPDYEQYF.

This clonotype was seen at least ten times. The chain couples TRBV6-5 to TRBJ1-2; 8 nucleotides align to TRBD1. With 4 bases clipped from V and 7 bases from J, the junction kept 11 bases outside the gene matches. This CDR3 has 15 amino acids. CDR1 and CDR2 (germline): MNHEY, SVGAGI. CDR3 in DNA: TGTGCCAGCAGTTGGACGACAGGGGCTGAGGGTGGCTACACCTTC. It codes for CASSWTTGAEGGYTF.

This clonotype was seen at least ten times. J is TRBJ2-5 and V is TRBV5-4, with D perhaps TRBD1 or TRBD2 (5 bases each). The CDR3 sequence is 13 residues long. Trimming pared 2 bases from V and 5 bases from J, leaving 10 bases between. The germline V gene encodes CDR1 SGHNT and CDR2 YYREEE (reference sequence). For the CDR3, the DNA is TGTGCCAGCAGCTTCGAGGGGCTTGAGACCCAGTACTTC. The encoded protein is CASSFEGLETQYF.

This clonotype has only a few counts. The chain uses TRBV5-6 and TRBJ1-5; maybe TRBD1 (5 bases). The V end was cut by 4 bases, the J end by 3 bases, with 11 bases between. The germline CDR1 and CDR2 sequences are SGHDT and YYEEEE. The CDR3 totals 14 residues. The CDR3 region has the DNA TGTGCCAGCAGCCCGTCGGGGCCCAATCAGCCCCAGCATTTT. Amino acid sequence: CASSPSGPNQPQHF.

This clonotype has a count of ten or more. The chain combines TRBV7-3 with TRBJ2-1; 8 positions match TRBD2. V shed 2 bases, J shed 6 bases, and the junction held 9 bases outside the gene matches. CDR1 and CDR2 (germline): SGHTA, FQGTGA. The CDR3 sequence is 16 residues long. The CDR3 bases are TGTGCCAGCAGCTTAGACGGAGCGGGAGTGTTCAATGAGCAGTTCTTC. Translating it yields CASSLDGAGVFNEQFF. Together with reference TRBV7-3 and TRBJ2-1, the CDR3 gives the full variable domain: GAGVSQTPSNKVTEKGKYVELRCDPISGHTALYWYRQSLGQGPEFLIYFQGTGAADDSGLPNDRFFAVRPEGSVSTLKIQRTERGDSAVYLCASSLDGAGVFNEQFFGPGTRLTVL.

This clonotype occurred many times. This rearrangement joins TRBV4-2 to TRBJ1-1; D gene unclear. Per germline, CDR1 LGHNA and CDR2 YNFKEQ. This CDR3 region has 14 residues. Trimming took 5 bases from V and 0 from J, leaving 10 bases between them. CDR3 in amino acids: CASSEGAMNTEAFF. DNA of the CDR3: TGTGCCAGCAGCGAAGGAGCAATGAACACTGAAGCTTTCTTT.

This clonotype came up many times. The chain links TRBV7-9 to TRBJ1-1; TRBD1 might be the D (5 bases). CDR1 SEHNR and CDR2 FQNEAQ come from the germline V gene (reference sequence). The CDR3 contains 17 residues. V was cut by 1 base and J by 3 bases, with 18 bases left in between. The CDR3 sequence is CASSLGGAGLLDTEAFF. The CDR3 DNA reads as TGTGCCAGCAGCTTAGGCGGGGCAGGGTTACTTGACACTGAAGCTTTCTTT.

This clonotype was counted ten times or more. The J gene is TRBJ2-7, the V gene TRBV12-3 or TRBV12-4; 7 bases line up with TRBD1. Trimming took 11 bases from V and 2 from J; bases not matched to a gene: 21. The CDR3 consists of 17 residues. CDR3 in amino acids: CAPLGYRGQKDPYEQYF. The CDR3 coding sequence is TGTGCCCCCTTGGGGTACAGGGGACAAAAGGATCCCTACGAGCAGTACTTC.

There are many counts of this clonotype. The chain employs TRBV10-3 and TRBJ2-1, with 9 bases that match TRBD1. This CDR3 contains 15 residues. CDR1 is ENHRY, CDR2 SYGVKD, per germline. V dropped 4 bases and J dropped 5; count of bases not matched to a gene: 6. Here the CDR3 reads CAISVSRTGDNEQFF. CDR3 in DNA: TGTGCCATCAGTGTGAGTCGGACAGGGGACAATGAGCAGTTCTTC.

At least ten counts were recorded for this clonotype. The chain employs TRBV6-5 and TRBJ1-3; D is uncertain. V was cut by 0 bases and J by 8 bases, with 14 bases left in between. Per germline, CDR1 MNHEY and CDR2 SVGAGI. This CDR3 is 15 amino acids long. CDR3 DNA: TGTGCCAGCAGTTACTCGGACCCCCGGACGGACACCATATATTTT. Amino acid sequence: CASSYSDPRTDTIYF.

This clonotype was detected a few times. The chain links TRBV24-1 to TRBJ2-1, with a possible D match to TRBD2 (6 bases). Deletions cut 7 bases from V and 3 bases from J, with 9 bases between. Germline V gene data show CDR1 as KGHDR and CDR2 as SFDVKD. The CDR3 loop spans 13 amino acids. As DNA, the CDR3 is TGTGCCACCAGGGCTAGCGTCTACAATGAGCAGTTCTTC. Translating gives CATRASVYNEQFF.

This clonotype was picked up many times. This chain's CDR3 is CASTPSGGSTLHF. Here the CDR3 DNA reads TGTGCCAGCACACCCTCAGGGGGATCAACCCTCCACTTT. The chain employs TRBV6-1 and TRBJ1-6; 7 bases align to TRBD1. V dropped 7 bases and J dropped 14; count of bases not matched to a gene: 11. Germline loops: CDR1 MNHNS, CDR2 SASEGT. The CDR3 has 13 residues.

This clonotype was detected ten times or more. This sequence joins TRBV7-2 and TRBJ1-1; D perhaps matches TRBD1 (6 bases). Trimming pared 7 bases from V and 7 bases from J, leaving 16 bases between. The CDR3 has 13 residues. Per germline, CDR1 SGHTA and CDR2 FQGNSA. CDR3 DNA sequence: TGTGCCAGCATCGCGGGGACATCTGTTGAAGCTTTCTTT. Translated, it gives CASIAGTSVEAFF.

This clonotype was counted many times. CDR3 sequence (DNA): TGTGCCAGTAGCCCCCGTCACCGGACAGGGTCTAACTATGGCTACACCTTC. It yields the protein CASSPRHRTGSNYGYTF. The chain uses TRBV19 and TRBJ1-2; 8 positions agree with TRBD1. There are 17 residues in the CDR3. Germline values: CDR1 LNHDA, CDR2 SQIVND (reference sequence). V shed 6 bases and J 0 bases; nucleotides not matched to a gene: 12.

This clonotype was seen repeatedly, ten times or more. V and J are TRBV2 and TRBJ1-2; TRBD1 is a possible D gene (5 bases). Trimming removed 4 bases at V and 5 bases at J, with 14 bases between. CDR3 size: 14 residues. Germline loops: CDR1 SNHLY, CDR2 FYNNEI. The CDR3 loop reads CASSAGTDTYGYTF. The DNA for the CDR3 is TGTGCCAGCAGTGCAGGGACGGATACTTATGGCTACACCTTC. The variable domain in full, with the rest retrieved from reference TRBV2 and TRBJ1-2, is EPEVTQTPSHQVTQMGQEVILRCVPISNHLYFYWYRQILGQKVEFLVSFYNNEISEKSEIFDDQFSVERPDGSNFTLKIRSTKLEDSAMYFCASSAGTDTYGYTFGSGTRLTVV.

The rearrangement links TRBV5-4 to TRBJ1-4; 8 bases align to TRBD1. This CDR3 comprises 16 residues. V shed 4 bases, J shed 4 bases, and the junction held 9 bases outside the gene matches. Germline assignment: CDR1 SGHNT and CDR2 YYREEE (reference sequence). CDR3 in amino acids: CASSTVTGGINEKLFF. For the CDR3, the DNA is TGTGCCAGCAGCACCGTCACAGGGGGGATTAATGAAAAACTGTTTTTT.

The chain is built from TRBV12-5 and TRBJ1-2; D is undetermined. V lost 1 base, J lost 6 bases, and 15 bases lay in between. The CDR3 is 15 residues long. Germline values: CDR1 LGHNT, CDR2 FRNRAP. DNA for the CDR3: TGTGCTAGTGGTTTGGCCGGGGATTGGTTGAATGGCTACACCTTC. Translating it yields CASGLAGDWLNGYTF. Variable domain in full (rest from reference TRBV12-5 and TRBJ1-2): DARVTQTPRHKVTEMGQEVTMRCQPILGHNTVFWYRQTMMQGLELLAYFRNRAPLDDSGMPKDRFSAEMPDATLATLKIQPSEPRDSAVYFCASGLAGDWLNGYTFGSGTRLTVV.

The table lists this clonotype with many counts. V gene TRBV7-9 combines with J gene TRBJ2-1, with a possible D match to TRBD2 (6 bases). This CDR3 has 14 residues. Per the germline V gene, CDR1 is SEHNR and CDR2 is FQNEAQ (reference sequence). With 1 base removed from V and 8 bases from J, the gap between germline ends came to 12 bases. CDR3 bases: TGTGCCAGCAGCTTAGACGGGGAGGTGGATGAGCAGTTCTTC. It translates to CASSLDGEVDEQFF.

The chain couples TRBV7-9 to TRBJ2-5; 14 bases are a match to TRBD2. This CDR3 is built from 18 residues. CDR1 is SEHNR and CDR2 is FQNEAQ in the germline V gene (reference sequence). With V trimmed by 5 bases and J by 5 bases, 13 bases remained unmatched. Written as DNA, the CDR3 is TGTGCCAGCAGCCGCCCCCCCGGGACTAGCGGGAGTAGGGAGACCCAGTACTTC. It is translated as CASSRPPGTSGSRETQYF.

This clonotype was found many times. The chain couples TRBV11-2 to TRBJ2-7, with 8 nucleotides matching TRBD1. Germline-derived CDR1 and CDR2 are SGHAT and FQNNGV. The CDR3 sequence is 17 residues long. The V gene end was trimmed by 3 bases and the J gene end by 5 bases; junction bases not matched to a gene: 15. The CDR3 here is CASSLGSIGQGFHEQYF. The DNA of the CDR3 is TGTGCCAGCAGCTTGGGGTCTATAGGACAGGGATTCCACGAGCAGTACTTC. Drawing the rest from reference TRBV11-2 and TRBJ2-7, the complete variable domain is EAGVAQSPRYKIIEKRQSVAFWCNPISGHATLYWYQQILGQGPKLLIQFQNNGVVDDSQLPKDRFSAERLKGVDSTLKIQPAKLEDSAVYLCASSLGSIGQGFHEQYFGPGTRLTVT.

Ten or more counts support this clonotype. CDR3 DNA: TGTGCCAGCAGCTTAACCCTAGCGGGACTCTACGAGCAGTACTTC. It codes for CASSLTLAGLYEQYF. The rearrangement uses TRBV7-9 and TRBJ2-7; TRBD2 aligns across 9 bases. The CDR3 is made up of 15 amino acids. The J segment lost 3 bases and the V segment lost 2 bases, leaving 5 bases of the junction unmatched. Germline CDR1 SEHNR, CDR2 FQNEAQ (reference sequence).

This clonotype was found many times. J is TRBJ2-7 and V is TRBV5-4; 8 nucleotides align to TRBD2. Germline CDR1 is SGHNT and CDR2 is YYREEE (reference sequence). The CDR3 has 14 amino acids. V shed 1 base, J shed 2 bases, and the junction held 2 bases outside the gene matches. CDR3: CASSLKRGTYEQYF. The CDR3 coding sequence is TGTGCCAGCAGCTTGAAGCGGGGGACCTACGAGCAGTACTTC.

This clonotype was recorded at least ten times. The rearrangement links TRBV6-5 to TRBJ1-2; unclear D gene. CDR1 MNHEY and CDR2 SVGAGI come from the germline V gene. The germline V and J ends were trimmed by 2 bases and 0 bases, with 4 bases remaining between them. The CDR3 loop spans 13 amino acids. Here the CDR3 reads CASSYGANYGYTF. The DNA of the CDR3 is TGTGCCAGCAGTTACGGAGCTAACTATGGCTACACCTTC.

This clonotype was detected a few times. This chain connects TRBV18 to TRBJ2-1; tentative D call: TRBD2 (7 bases). Per germline, CDR1 KGHSH and CDR2 LQKENI. CDR3 length: 16 residues. With 3 bases removed from V and 0 bases from J, the gap between germline ends came to 12 bases. The CDR3 is CASSPSGGPSYNEQFF. CDR3 nucleotide sequence: TGTGCCAGCTCACCGTCGGGGGGCCCCTCCTACAATGAGCAGTTCTTC.

This clonotype has a count of ten or more. The chain is built from TRBV7-9 and TRBJ2-3; 8 nucleotides agree with TRBD1. V was clipped by 5 bases and J by 1 base; unmatched bases: 8. The germline V gene has CDR1 SEHNR and CDR2 FQNEAQ (reference sequence). The CDR3 consists of 16 residues. Here the CDR3 DNA reads TGTGCCAGCAGCCATGCCCCGGGACAGGGCACAGATACGCAGTATTTT. As protein: CASSHAPGQGTDTQYF.

V gene TRBV24-1 combines with J gene TRBJ2-1; D unclear. Germline V CDR1 and CDR2: KGHDR, SFDVKD. The CDR3 has 14 amino acids. Trimming stripped 3 bases from V and 7 bases from J, with 12 bases between. CDR3 nucleotides: TGTGCCACCAGTGATGACCGAAATAGGAATGAGCAGTTCTTC. This encodes CATSDDRNRNEQFF.